This entry is about one TCR beta chain. The data are from a study of long-term antiretroviral therapy in people with HIV. immunoSEQ v3.0 was run at survey level. TCRdb's table, derived via immunoSEQ multiplex PCR, lists solely in-frame clones and lacks some. The sample shows about 11,000 clones, around 88% of them seen only once. The CDR3 is 16 amino acids. Germline V lookup: CDR1 ENHRY, CDR2 SYGVKD. The V end was cut by 8 bases, the J end by 1 base, with 15 bases between. The clonotype comes from a woman in her thirties or forties with HIV. The chain uses TRBV10-3 and TRBJ2-6; D not resolved. The sample here was unsorted PBMCs, taken 0.2 years before starting antiretroviral therapy. The DNA for the CDR3 is TGTGCCATCGCTGGTGGGCCTACGTCTGGGGCCAACGTCCTGACTTTC. Its translation: CAIAGGPTSGANVLTF.